One and the same sample provided the 8 T cell receptor beta chains below, sequenced in a study of blood T cell repertoires in COVID-19. Clones were read by immunoSEQ multiplex PCR, and TCRdb kept only the in-frame ones, dropping some. This table holds approximately 85,000 clones, roughly 87% found once. Sequencing was done on a sample of peripheral blood. These receptors were collected from a woman aged 45-60 years with active or convalescent COVID-19.

This clone was picked up one time. This chain uses TRBV11-1 with TRBJ2-2, with D perhaps matching TRBD1 (6 bases). CDR3 length equals 14 residues. Deletions cut 3 bases from V and 7 bases from J, with 12 bases between. Germline V gives CDR1 SGHAT, CDR2 FQDESV (reference sequence). CDR3 region: CASSFQGLSGELFF. CDR3 nucleotides: TGTGCCAGCAGCTTCCAGGGGTTGAGCGGGGAGCTGTTTTTT.

The chain combines TRBV5-4 with TRBJ1-2; 11 bases line up with TRBD1. The CDR3 totals 15 residues. The germline CDR1 and CDR2 sequences are SGHNT and YYREEE (reference sequence). J was trimmed by 2 bases and V by 3 bases; bases with no gene match: 3. CDR3 nucleotide sequence: TGTGCCAGCAGCTCAAGGACAGGGGGCAACTATGGCTACACCTTC. Its translation is CASSSRTGGNYGYTF. The whole variable domain, remainder taken from reference TRBV5-4 and TRBJ1-2, is ETGVTQSPTHLIKTRGQQVTLRCSSQSGHNTVSWYQQALGQGPQFIFQYYREEENGRGNFPPRFSGLQFPNYSSELNVNALELDDSALYLCASSSRTGGNYGYTFGSGTRLTVV.

Concerning this clone: The sample has other DNA sequences that encode this CDR3 too. This chain connects TRBV7-9 to TRBJ1-5; no reliable D call. CDR1 is SEHNR and CDR2 is FQNEAQ in the germline V gene (reference sequence). The germline V and J ends were trimmed by 3 bases and 4 bases, with 4 bases remaining between them. The CDR3 totals 12 residues. The chain's CDR3 is CASSFGNQPQHF. The CDR3 DNA follows: TGTGCCAGCAGCTTCGGGAATCAGCCCCAGCATTTT. Using reference TRBV7-9 and TRBJ1-5 for the parts outside the CDR3, the full variable domain is DTGVSQNPRHKITKRGQNVTFRCDPISEHNRLYWYRQTLGQGPEFLTYFQNEAQLEKSRLLSDRFSAERPKGSFSTLEIQRTEQGDSAMYLCASSFGNQPQHFGDGTRLSIL.

The chain couples TRBV19 to TRBJ2-3; 7 bases agree with TRBD2. From germline, CDR1 is LNHDA and CDR2 SQIVND (reference sequence). The CDR3 loop spans 16 amino acids. With 5 bases clipped from V and 1 base from J, the junction kept 9 bases outside the gene matches. The chain's CDR3 is CASSPRTSPGTDTQYF. In DNA, the CDR3 is TGTGCCAGTAGTCCCCGGACTAGTCCGGGCACAGATACGCAGTATTTT.

The chain carries TRBV5-1 and TRBJ1-2, with 8 positions matching TRBD1. Unmatched junction bases numbered 12, after V lost 3 bases and J lost 5 bases. The CDR3 extends over 16 amino acids. Per germline, CDR1 SGHRS and CDR2 YFSETQ. CDR3 residues: CASSSIPTGERYGYTF. In DNA form, the CDR3 reads TGCGCCAGCAGCTCTATACCGACAGGGGAGCGGTATGGCTACACCTTC.

The chain has TRBV19 and TRBJ2-5; 9 nucleotides line up with TRBD1. Trimming removed 4 bases from V and 4 bases from J; junction bases left unmatched: 7. Germline V gene sequence: CDR1 LNHDA, CDR2 SQIVND (reference sequence). CDR3 length: 15 residues. The CDR3, as DNA: TGTGCCAGTAGTACGACAGGGGGGCCATTAGAGACCCAGTACTTC. It specifies CASSTTGGPLETQYF.

This clone was counted a single time. The J gene is TRBJ1-2, the V gene TRBV5-1; D call uncertain. Trimming shortened V by 0 bases and J by 4 bases, and 4 bases separated the two germline ends. Germline V gene data show CDR1 as SGHRS and CDR2 as YFSETQ. The CDR3 consists of 12 residues. The CDR3 DNA follows: TGCGCCAGCAGCTTGGACAGCTATGGCTACACCTTC. As protein: CASSLDSYGYTF.

The V and J genes are TRBV10-3 and TRBJ2-3; 8 bases align to TRBD1. V trimming: 1 base; J trimming: 0 bases; junction bases outside the gene matches: 6. CDR3 length: 17 residues. Germline loops: CDR1 ENHRY, CDR2 SYGVKD. CDR3 nucleotide sequence: TGTGCCATCAGTGAGTGGATCCGGACAGGGAGCACAGATACGCAGTATTTT. Protein product: CAISEWIRTGSTDTQYF.